The 30 T cell receptor beta chains below were found in one sample sequenced in a study of CD8+CD57+ T cells in acquired aplastic anemia (dated by TCRdb to the late 2010s). The sample was run on an Illumina HiSeq 2000. TCR beta VDJ combination and CDR3 sequence profiling used genomic DNA as the template. In TCRdb, the public reads were trimmed at Q25 with fastp and aligned with MiXCR, with productive beta chains retained. Entries are consolidated by CDR3 protein sequence, retaining the most common genes and DNA. In all, the sample holds approximately 250,000 distinct CDR3 sequences, and 70% to 85% of those were seen once. The ten largest account for 35% to 50% of the sample. Expansion of CD8+CD57+ cells had been shown by flow cytometry in the patients chosen for sequencing. Material for sequencing was sorted CD4+, CD8+, or CD8+CD57+ T cells (not recorded which) from PBMCs. These receptors were obtained from a human donor with aplastic anemia.

The J gene is TRBJ1-1, the V gene TRBV7-2, with a possible D match to TRBD1 (5 bases). The ends were cut back, 6 bases at V and 5 bases at J, with 22 bases in the middle. The CDR3 is 16 amino acids. CDR1 and CDR2 (germline): SGHTA, FQGNSA. The CDR3 DNA is TGTGCCAGCAGTGGGACGGGCGGAGTCACAGATACTGAAGCTTTCTTT. Its protein is CASSGTGGVTDTEAFF.

Worth noting for this clonotype: It is likely a read error, because the conserved phenylalanine at the end of the CDR3 is missing. The DNA is omitted, as the CDR3 cannot be located on it reliably, and the CDR3 follows TCRdb's listing. This sequence joins TRBV9 and TRBJ2-1. The germline CDR1 and CDR2 sequences are SGDLS and YYNGEE. The CDR3 region is 13 residues in length, termini included. This chain's CDR3 is CASSVGSNTQYFV.

This chain connects TRBV7-2 to TRBJ1-1; 10 bases align to TRBD1. The CDR3 covers 15 residues. Per the germline V gene, CDR1 is SGHTA and CDR2 is FQGNSA. J lost 14 bases, V lost 3 bases, and 15 bases had no gene match. Here the CDR3 reads CASSLTGGADSGDFF. CDR3 bases: TGTGCCAGCAGCTTGACAGGGGGCGCCGACTCTGGCGACTTCTTT. The full variable domain, in which reference TRBV7-2 and TRBJ1-1 provide the parts outside the CDR3, is GAGVSQSPSNKVTEKGKDVELRCDPISGHTALYWYRQSLGQGLEFLIYFQGNSAPDKSGLPSDRFSAERTGGSVSTLTIQRTQQEDSAVYLCASSLTGGADSGDFFGQGTRLTVV.

The chain combines TRBV7-9 with TRBJ1-2, with TRBD1 matching 7 bases. CDR3 size: 14 residues. CDR1 is SEHNR and CDR2 is FQNEAQ in the germline V gene (reference sequence). V lost 3 bases and J lost 4; bases outside the gene matches: 5. The CDR3 DNA follows: TGTGCCAGCAGCTTGGTAGGGGACAGCTATGGCTACACCTTC. Encoded protein: CASSLVGDSYGYTF. The full variable domain, with the rest looked up from reference TRBV7-9 and TRBJ1-2, is DTGVSQNPRHKITKRGQNVTFRCDPISEHNRLYWYRQTLGQGPEFLTYFQNEAQLEKSRLLSDRFSAERPKGSFSTLEIQRTEQGDSAMYLCASSLVGDSYGYTFGSGTRLTVV.

This clonotype was recorded many times. The chain has TRBV3-1 and TRBJ1-4, with a weak D call TRBD1 (5 bases). The V end lost 4 bases, the J end lost 4 bases, and 22 bases lay between the germline ends. This CDR3 contains 18 residues. From germline, CDR1 is LGHDT and CDR2 YNNKEL (reference sequence). The CDR3 DNA is TGTGCCAGCAGCCCATCGGGTAGTATGCGACAGCTTAATGAAAAACTGTTTTTT. Translating gives CASSPSGSMRQLNEKLFF.

The J gene is TRBJ1-2, the V gene TRBV7-9; D call uncertain. Between the trimmed V and J ends, which lost 3 bases and 14 bases, there was a span of 25 bases. Germline assignment: CDR1 SEHNR and CDR2 FQNEAQ (reference sequence). This CDR3 is 15 amino acids long. In nucleotides, the CDR3 is TGTGCCAGCAGCTTTGAAAGAGGGTCGGGGAGCGACGAGACCTTC. It specifies CASSFERGSGSDETF. Full variable domain (rest looked up from reference TRBV7-9 and TRBJ1-2): DTGVSQNPRHKITKRGQNVTFRCDPISEHNRLYWYRQTLGQGPEFLTYFQNEAQLEKSRLLSDRFSAERPKGSFSTLEIQRTEQGDSAMYLCASSFERGSGSDETFGSGTRLTVV.

This chain joins TRBV5-4 and TRBJ2-1, with D uncertain. Trimming shortened V by 5 bases and J by 8 bases, and 14 bases separated the two germline ends. Germline V gene sequence: CDR1 SGHNT, CDR2 YYREEE (reference sequence). The CDR3 length is 13 residues. The chain's CDR3 is CASSQGNIHEQFF. The CDR3 coding sequence is TGTGCCAGCAGTCAAGGGAACATCCATGAGCAGTTCTTC.

A remark on this clonotype: The conserved phenylalanine or tryptophan is not found at the CDR3 terminus, so this likely reflects a read error. The limits of the CDR3 on the DNA are not certain, so only TCRdb's listed CDR3 is given. The chain employs TRBV19 and TRBJ2-1. The CDR3 region is 16 residues in length, termini included. Germline V gives CDR1 LNHDA, CDR2 SQIVND (reference sequence). The CDR3 loop reads CASSISCGNNQDQHFV.

The V call is TRBV29-1, the J call TRBJ2-5; a possible D gene is TRBD1 (5 bases). V was clipped by 5 bases and J by 7 bases, with 11 bases between them. Germline V gives CDR1 SQVTM, CDR2 ANQGSEA. The length of the CDR3 is 11 residues. As DNA, the CDR3 is TGCAGCGTTTTAACCCAGGGGACCCAGTACTTC. Its protein is CSVLTQGTQYF.

The gene calls are TRBV7-2 and TRBJ2-1; D might be TRBD2 (6 bases). From germline, CDR1 is SGHTA and CDR2 FQGNSA. V lost 3 bases to trimming and J lost 13 bases, with 25 bases between them. This CDR3 region has 16 residues. Here the CDR3 reads CASSFEGGRDTQYQFF. CDR3 in DNA: TGTGCCAGCAGCTTTGAGGGAGGTCGCGATACGCAGTATCAGTTCTTC.

V usage is TRBV7-9 and J usage is TRBJ1-2; D remains ambiguous. V was shortened by 6 bases and J by 5 bases, with 22 bases between the two germline ends. The CDR3 totals 16 residues. Germline loops: CDR1 SEHNR, CDR2 FQNEAQ (reference sequence). Written as DNA, the CDR3 is TGTGCCAGCAGTTTCGAAGGGCAAGAGACCCAGTATGGCTACACCTTC. Its protein product is CASSFEGQETQYGYTF.

The chain has TRBV9 and TRBJ2-1; no definite D call. The CDR3 runs 16 residues. The germline V gene has CDR1 SGDLS and CDR2 YYNGEE. V lost 0 bases and J lost 11, with 21 bases in between. CDR3 loop: CASSVGTAGNQPQQFF. CDR3 DNA: TGTGCCAGCAGCGTAGGGACCGCCGGAAATCAGCCCCAGCAGTTCTTC.

This clonotype was seen a single time. V gene TRBV7-9 combines with J gene TRBJ2-1, with D maybe TRBD2 (7 bases). Per the germline V gene, CDR1 is SEHNR and CDR2 is FQNEAQ (reference sequence). V was pared by 3 bases and J by 14 bases, with 23 bases between. The CDR3 consists of 15 residues. Here the CDR3 reads CASSFSRRGGSDEFF. The CDR3 DNA reads as TGTGCCAGCAGCTTTTCAAGAAGGGGGGGGAGCGATGAGTTCTTC.

This clonotype has only a few counts. The J gene is TRBJ1-2, the V gene TRBV7-2; tentatively, D is TRBD1 (5 bases). From germline, CDR1 is SGHTA and CDR2 FQGNSA. CDR3 size: 16 residues. The V end lost 3 bases, the J end lost 5 bases, and 19 bases lay between the germline ends. Here the CDR3 reads CASSLERGRDVYGYTF. In DNA, the CDR3 is TGTGCCAGCAGCTTGGAGAGGGGCCGTGACGTATATGGCTACACCTTC.

The table lists this clonotype with a few counts. This sequence joins TRBV29-1 and TRBJ2-3; 15 nucleotides agree with TRBD2. Germline CDR1 SQVTM, CDR2 ANQGSEA. V trimming: 5 bases; J trimming: 5 bases; junction bases outside the gene matches: 8. The CDR3 has 16 residues. The CDR3 here is CSVKMGLAGGRDTQYF. In DNA form, the CDR3 reads TGCAGCGTTAAGATGGGACTAGCGGGAGGCCGAGATACGCAGTATTTT.

This clonotype was seen just once. No conserved phenylalanine or tryptophan is present at the end of the CDR3, so a read error is the likely explanation. The DNA is omitted, as the CDR3 cannot be located on it reliably, and the CDR3 follows TCRdb's listing. The chain joins TRBV2 to TRBJ2-3; the D call of TRBD1 is as the table states it, not checked on the DNA. The CDR3 extends over 13 residues, inclusive of both ends. Per germline, CDR1 SNHLY and CDR2 FYNNEI. CDR3 in amino acids: CASGDGGPDTPYL.

The CDR3 sequence: CASGDGGSAKPYF. In nucleotides, the CDR3 is TGTGCCAGCGGGGACGGGGGCAGTGCTAAGCCGTATTTT. The J gene is TRBJ2-3, the V gene TRBV7-2; D could derive from TRBD1 or TRBD2 (6 bases each). V was clipped by 8 bases and J by 14 bases, with 23 bases between them. The CDR3 loop spans 13 amino acids. Germline-derived CDR1 and CDR2 are SGHTA and FQGNSA. The complete variable domain, with remaining parts taken from reference TRBV7-2 and TRBJ2-3, reads GAGVSQSPSNKVTEKGKDVELRCDPISGHTALYWYRQSLGQGLEFLIYFQGNSAPDKSGLPSDRFSAERTGGSVSTLTIQRTQQEDSAVYLCASGDGGSAKPYFGPGTRLTVL.

A note on this clonotype: A junction end diverges from the germline sequence, so it may reflect a read error. The genes are TRBV7-8 and TRBJ1-5; no definite D call. The CDR3 length is 15 residues. Per germline, CDR1 SGHVS and CDR2 FQNEAQ. DNA for the CDR3: TGTGCTAGCAGCTTACCCCCGAGGAATGAGCGGTTCTACCATTTT. This translates into CASSLPPRNERFYHF. The full variable domain, its missing parts supplied by reference TRBV7-8 and TRBJ1-5, is GAGVSQSPRYKVAKRGQDVALRCDPISGHVSLFWYQQALGQGPEFLTYFQNEAQLDKSGLPSDRFFAERPEGSVSTLKIQRTQQEDSAVYLCASSLPPRNERFYHFGDGTRLSIL.

About this clonotype itself: Mismatch with germline at one junction end may stem from a read error. This rearrangement joins TRBV7-8 to TRBJ1-2; 10 bases are shared with TRBD1. The CDR3 runs 16 residues. Looked up from germline, CDR1 is SGHVS and CDR2 is FQNEAQ. The CDR3 region has the DNA TGTGCCAGCAGCTTACGGGACAGGGGCTTGGTGTATGGTTACACCTTC. Translating gives CASSLRDRGLVYGYTF.

As concerns this clonotype: A much larger clone lies one base from this, so it may be a read error. The J gene is TRBJ1-2, the V gene TRBV5-6; 8 nucleotides agree with TRBD1. CDR3 length: 16 residues. The germline V gene has CDR1 SGHDT and CDR2 YYEEEE. DNA of the CDR3: TGTGCCAGCAACTTGGGGCCAGGACAGGGAAACTATGGCTACACCTTC. Its protein is CASNLGPGQGNYGYTF.

This rearrangement joins TRBV6-1 to TRBJ2-7; D tentatively reads TRBD1 or TRBD2 (6 bases each). Trimming shortened V by 5 bases and J by 3 bases, and 14 bases separated the two germline ends. Germline V lookup: CDR1 MNHNS, CDR2 SASEGT. The CDR3 is 14 amino acids. For the CDR3, the DNA is TGTGCCAGCAGTCAACCAGGGGAGGACTACGAGCAGTACTTC. Amino acid sequence: CASSQPGEDYEQYF.

The chain carries TRBV29-1 and TRBJ2-3; no definite D call. In germline, CDR1 is SQVTM, CDR2 ANQGSEA. The V gene lost 4 bases and the J gene lost 4 bases, with 9 bases spanning the gap. The CDR3 loop spans 12 amino acids. The CDR3, as DNA: TGCAGCGTTGGGGCCAGCGCAGATACGCAGTATTTT. As protein: CSVGASADTQYF.

About this clonotype: One end of the junction fails to match germline, which may point to a read error. The chain joins TRBV5-1 to TRBJ2-3, with D maybe TRBD1 (6 bases). This CDR3 spans 16 amino acids. In germline, CDR1 is SGHRS, CDR2 YFSETQ. The chain's CDR3 is CASSVGPGAEQDTQYF. Written as DNA, the CDR3 is TGTGCCAGCAGCGTAGGGCCAGGGGCGGAACAAGATACGCAGTATTTT.

A remark on this clonotype: Here the CDR3 omits its conserved ending phenylalanine or tryptophan, so a read error is the likely source. It is unclear where the CDR3 begins or ends on the DNA, so no DNA is shown, and the CDR3 is as TCRdb lists it. The J gene is TRBJ1-2, the V gene TRBV15. The CDR3 has 12 residues if both end residues are counted. Germline-derived CDR1 and CDR2 are LNHNV and YYDKDF (reference sequence). This CDR3 is CATSRGIDEETY.

Comment on this clonotype: One junction end does not reproduce the germline sequence, and a read error may be involved. The rearrangement links TRBV9 to TRBJ1-1, with D possibly TRBD1 on 5 matching bases. The CDR3 has 15 residues. The germline V gene has CDR1 SGDLS and CDR2 YYNGEE. This CDR3 reads CASSLDSAAYNEPFF. The CDR3 coding sequence is TGTGCCAGCAGCTTAGACAGCGCCGCGTATAATGAACCTTTCTTT.

As for this clonotype: At one end the junction does not follow the germline gene, possibly because of a read error. The chain carries TRBV7-9 and TRBJ2-3, with D possibly matching TRBD1 (6 bases). Germline values: CDR1 SEHNR, CDR2 FQNEAQ (reference sequence). The CDR3 extends over 13 amino acids. Here the CDR3 DNA reads TGTGCCAGCGGGGTTCAGGGAACAGGGACGCAGGATTTT. Its protein product is CASGVQGTGTQDF.

As regards this clonotype: The junction departs from the called germline gene at one end, perhaps through a read error. This chain links TRBV15 with TRBJ2-4; D not certain. The CDR3 loop spans 12 amino acids. Germline CDR1 reads LNHNV; CDR2 reads YYDKDF (reference sequence). In DNA, the CDR3 is TGTGCCACCGGAAGAGCTATGCAGATTCCGTACTTC. Amino acids: CATGRAMQIPYF. Together with reference TRBV15 and TRBJ2-4, the CDR3 gives the full variable domain: DAMVIQNPRYQVTQFGKPVTLSCSQTLNHNVMYWYQQKSSQAPKLLFHYYDKDFNNEADTPDNFQSRRPNTSFCFLDIRSPGLGDTAMYLCATGRAMQIPYFGAGTRLSVL.

This clonotype has a handful of counts. The gene calls are TRBV7-6 and TRBJ2-1; D possibly uses TRBD1 or TRBD2 (5 bases each). Germline V gene lookup returns CDR1 SGHVS and CDR2 FNYEAQ. The CDR3 extends over 15 amino acids. Trimming removed 0 bases from V and 13 bases from J, with 19 bases in between. CDR3 sequence reads: CASSLAHGTNKTQFF. The CDR3 DNA sequence: TGTGCCAGCAGCTTAGCCCACGGGACCAACAAGACCCAGTTCTTC.

This clonotype was counted between two and nine times. The chain employs TRBV10-3 and TRBJ2-2; D may be TRBD2 (6 bases). This CDR3 comprises 13 residues. V was shortened by 1 base and J by 10 bases, with 10 bases between the two germline ends. Germline-derived CDR1 and CDR2 are ENHRY and SYGVKD. The CDR3 protein is CAISEWEAVELFF. CDR3 nucleotides: TGTGCCATCAGTGAGTGGGAGGCTGTGGAGCTGTTTTTT.

Concerning this clonotype: The junction and the germline gene differ at one end; a read error may be behind it. The chain combines TRBV7-9 with TRBJ2-3; possibly TRBD2 for D (5 bases). Germline V lookup: CDR1 SEHNR, CDR2 FQNEAQ (reference sequence). This CDR3 contains 15 residues. CDR3 loop: CASSFEENTGELFYF. CDR3 bases: TGCGCCAGCAGCTTTGAGGAGAACACCGGGGAGCTGTTTTATTTT.